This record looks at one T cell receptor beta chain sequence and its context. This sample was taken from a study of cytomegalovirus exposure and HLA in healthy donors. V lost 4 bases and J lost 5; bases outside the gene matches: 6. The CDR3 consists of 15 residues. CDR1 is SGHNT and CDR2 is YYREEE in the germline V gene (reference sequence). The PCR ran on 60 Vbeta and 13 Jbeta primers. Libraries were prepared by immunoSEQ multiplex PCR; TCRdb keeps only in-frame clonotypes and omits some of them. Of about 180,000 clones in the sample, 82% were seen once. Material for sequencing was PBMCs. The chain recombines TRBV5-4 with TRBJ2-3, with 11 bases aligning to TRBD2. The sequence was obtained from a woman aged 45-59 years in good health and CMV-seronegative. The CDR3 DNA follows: TGTGCCAGCAGCAATCCTAGCGGGAGGATAGATACGCAGTATTTT. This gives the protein CASSNPSGRIDTQYF.